A single T cell receptor (beta chain) is shown here with its context. The data derive from a study of blood T cell repertoires in COVID-19. Germline CDR1 KGHDR, CDR2 SFDVKD. This CDR3 spans 14 amino acids. V lost 10 bases to trimming and J lost 1 base, with 13 bases between them. The protocol was immunoSEQ multiplex PCR, while the TCRdb copy is restricted to in-frame clones and leaves out a portion. Seen here are under 150,000 clones, around 84% observed once, and the top ten hold roughly 2.2%. The chain combines TRBV24-1 with TRBJ2-1, with a tentative D call TRBD1 (6 bases). This clonotype was sampled from a man aged 40-50 years with acute COVID-19. Input material: PBMCs or T cells enriched from blood (not recorded which). This chain's CDR3 is CATSGEKSYNEQFF. CDR3 nucleotide sequence: TGTGCCACTTCAGGGGAGAAATCCTACAATGAGCAGTTCTTC.